A selection of T cell receptor beta chains follows, all from one sample in a study of blood T cell repertoires in COVID-19. Only in-frame clones appear in the TCRdb table, and some are missing; sequencing was by immunoSEQ multiplex PCR. The repertoire holds around 170,000 clones, about 80% seen once, with under 15% in the top ten. Specimen: peripheral blood. The receptor source for this set is a man aged 25 to 40 with active or convalescent COVID-19. The CDR3 runs from the conserved cysteine through the conserved F or W. Only part of the rows carry a size: once, few, many, or a class if the clone is expanded.

J gene | V gene | clone size | CDR3 protein
TRBJ2-7 | TRBV24-1 | - | CATSDGTGSPYEQYF
TRBJ1-1 | TRBV6-5 | - | CASRLEGQMNTEAFF
TRBJ1-4 | TRBV5-1 | - | CASSLAPGDGEKLFF
TRBJ2-3 | TRBV9 | - | CASSVAQTSGGVDTQYF
TRBJ1-6 | TRBV30 | - | CAWRASSYNSPLHF
TRBJ1-2 | TRBV7-9 | once | CASSLESGSNYGYTF
TRBJ2-2 | TRBV4-1 | - | CASSQGLAGTGELFF
TRBJ1-2 | TRBV11-2 | once | CASSSQGGESYTF
TRBJ1-4 | TRBV13 | - | CASSFRGVKEKLFF
TRBJ2-3 | TRBV15 | - | CATSRAVTSGSTDTQYF